The 22 T cell receptor beta chains below were found in one sample sequenced in a study of shared clonotypes between healthy human individuals. Method: immunoSEQ multiplex PCR; TCRdb's copy keeps in-frame clones and lacks some. The repertoire holds about 700,000 clones, approximately 74% seen once, with approximately 1.7% in the top ten. Source material: memory CD4+ T cells sorted from blood. Subset defined: CD45RA-negative fraction. These receptors were collected from a woman aged 30 to 39 in good health.

The chain links TRBV6-1 to TRBJ2-3; 10 nucleotides align to TRBD1. The trim removed 3 bases at V and 1 base at J, leaving 4 bases unmatched. The length of the CDR3 is 16 residues. Germline assignment: CDR1 MNHNS and CDR2 SASEGT. DNA for the CDR3: TGTGCCAGCAGTGATACCGGGACAGGGGGCACAGATACGCAGTATTTT. The encoded protein is CASSDTGTGGTDTQYF.

The gene calls are TRBV19 and TRBJ1-5; D may be TRBD1 (5 bases). V was clipped by 3 bases and J by 2 bases, with 14 bases between them. Germline CDR1 reads LNHDA; CDR2 reads SQIVND (reference sequence). This CDR3 contains 16 residues. The CDR3 DNA reads TGTGCCAGTAGTATGGGTTCGGGGGGTGGCAATCAGCCCCAGCATTTT. The encoded protein is CASSMGSGGGNQPQHF.

V is TRBV6-5 and J is TRBJ1-3, with 7 bases identical to TRBD1. CDR3 size: 15 residues. Trimming cost V 8 bases and J 0 bases; bases outside gene matches: 7. Germline CDR1 reads MNHEY; CDR2 reads SVGAGI. CDR3 region: CASGKTGSSGNTIYF. The CDR3 DNA reads TGTGCCAGCGGGAAGACAGGGAGCTCTGGAAACACCATATATTTT.

The chain has TRBV10-1 and TRBJ1-5, with 8 bases that match TRBD1. Germline-derived CDR1 and CDR2 are WNHNN and SYGVQD (reference sequence). CDR3 length equals 17 residues. Trimming cost V 4 bases and J 3 bases; bases outside gene matches: 11. CDR3 region: CASSVSTGGQNNQPQHF. In DNA, the CDR3 is TGCGCCAGCAGTGTTTCCACAGGGGGTCAGAACAATCAGCCCCAGCATTTT.

The rearrangement uses TRBV27 and TRBJ1-2; 8 bases match TRBD1. CDR3 size: 13 residues. The V gene's germline CDR1 is MNHEY and CDR2 SMNVEV (reference sequence). After removal of 6 bases from V and 8 bases from J, the junction contained 8 bases not matched to a gene. CDR3 nucleotides: TGTGCCAGCAGCGCTACAGGGGGTCGGGGCTACACCTTC. It codes for CASSATGGRGYTF.

This clone was picked up many times. Here the CDR3 reads CASSKEWWDTQYF. CDR3 in DNA: TGTGCCAGTAGTAAGGAGTGGTGGGATACGCAGTATTTT. The chain joins TRBV19 to TRBJ2-3; D not resolved. Trimming removed 4 bases at V and 6 bases at J, with 11 bases between. This CDR3 comprises 13 residues. Germline V gives CDR1 LNHDA, CDR2 SQIVND (reference sequence).

The V call is TRBV7-2, the J call TRBJ2-1, with D possibly matching TRBD2 (5 bases). This CDR3 is built from 13 residues. From germline, CDR1 is SGHTA and CDR2 FQGNSA. Trimming removed 4 bases at V and 12 bases at J, with 16 bases between. CDR3 in DNA: TGTGCCAGCAGCTCGCAAACCCCCGCGGGGCAGTTCTTC. Amino acids: CASSSQTPAGQFF.

This chain links TRBV5-1 with TRBJ1-2; the D gene is possibly TRBD1 (6 bases). Germline V gives CDR1 SGHRS, CDR2 YFSETQ. Trimming cost V 4 bases and J 4 bases, with 23 bases left between them. The CDR3 totals 17 residues. The CDR3 is CASSVTGTPGVSYGYTF. In DNA, the CDR3 is TGCGCCAGCAGCGTAACCGGGACACCCGGCGTGAGCTATGGCTACACCTTC.

The V gene is TRBV7-3, the J gene TRBJ1-2; a possible D gene is TRBD1 (5 bases). Germline lookup yields CDR1 SGHTA and CDR2 FQGTGA. The CDR3 covers 16 residues. With 5 bases removed from V and 1 base from J, the gap between germline ends came to 17 bases. The CDR3 DNA follows: TGTGCCAGCAGCCCCCACGGTGGTGACAGTAACTATGGCTACACCTTC. This translates into CASSPHGGDSNYGYTF. Complete variable domain (other parts from reference TRBV7-3 and TRBJ1-2): GAGVSQTPSNKVTEKGKYVELRCDPISGHTALYWYRQSLGQGPEFLIYFQGTGAADDSGLPNDRFFAVRPEGSVSTLKIQRTERGDSAVYLCASSPHGGDSNYGYTFGSGTRLTVV.

The chain links TRBV6-1 to TRBJ2-7, with 11 bases matching TRBD1. The germline V gene has CDR1 MNHNS and CDR2 SASEGT. The length of the CDR3 is 15 residues. Trimming removed 2 bases from V and 5 bases from J; junction bases left unmatched: 5. The chain's CDR3 is CASSENSGQGDEQYF. The CDR3, as DNA: TGTGCCAGCAGTGAAAACTCGGGACAGGGGGACGAGCAGTACTTC.

The chain has TRBV19 and TRBJ2-2, with 9 bases identical to TRBD1. Germline lookup yields CDR1 LNHDA and CDR2 SQIVND (reference sequence). V lost 3 bases and J lost 4; bases outside the gene matches: 9. CDR3 length: 17 amino acids. For the CDR3, the DNA is TGTGCCAGTAGTATCGGACAGGGGCGTTCGGGCACCGGGGAGCTGTTTTTT. Translating it yields CASSIGQGRSGTGELFF.

The rearrangement joins TRBV29-1 to TRBJ1-1; 10 nucleotides line up with TRBD1. V trimming: 4 bases; J trimming: 11 bases; junction bases outside the gene matches: 7. Germline CDR1 reads SQVTM; CDR2 reads ANQGSEA. The CDR3 spans 12 residues. CDR3 coding DNA: TGCAGCGTTGGTGGGACAGGGGTGGTGGCTTTCTTT. It codes for CSVGGTGVVAFF. Filled out from reference TRBV29-1 and TRBJ1-1, the complete variable domain reads SAVISQKPSRDICQRGTSLTIQCQVDSQVTMMFWYRQQPGQSLTLIATANQGSEATYESGFVIDKFPISRPNLTFSTLTVSNMSPEDSSIYLCSVGGTGVVAFFGQGTRLTVV.

This chain links TRBV29-1 with TRBJ1-5; no definite D call. The CDR3 length is 12 residues. The ends were cut back, 6 bases at V and 0 bases at J, with 6 bases in the middle. Germline assignment: CDR1 SQVTM and CDR2 ANQGSEA. In DNA form, the CDR3 reads TGCAGCGTGAGAGTTAGCAATCAGCCCCAGCATTTT. It yields the protein CSVRVSNQPQHF. Combining the CDR3 with reference TRBV29-1 and TRBJ1-5 gives the whole variable domain SAVISQKPSRDICQRGTSLTIQCQVDSQVTMMFWYRQQPGQSLTLIATANQGSEATYESGFVIDKFPISRPNLTFSTLTVSNMSPEDSSIYLCSVRVSNQPQHFGDGTRLSIL.

The genes are TRBV6-1 and TRBJ2-7; D possibly corresponds to TRBD2 (6 bases). The CDR3 is 16 residues long. CDR1 MNHNS and CDR2 SASEGT come from the germline V gene. Trimming took 2 bases from V and 2 from J, leaving 16 bases between them. This CDR3 reads CASSENMRGRTYEQYF. As DNA, the CDR3 is TGTGCCAGCAGTGAAAATATGCGGGGAAGGACCTACGAGCAGTACTTC.

The rearrangement joins TRBV7-9 to TRBJ2-1; 7 positions agree with TRBD2. Germline V gives CDR1 SEHNR, CDR2 FQNEAQ (reference sequence). The CDR3 is 19 residues long. Germline trimming cut 3 bases from V and 0 bases from J; bases unmatched to any gene: 14. CDR3 in DNA: TGTGCCAGCAGCTTTGCGGGAGTTAGGGTAGGGCACTCCTACAATGAGCAGTTCTTC. Translating gives CASSFAGVRVGHSYNEQFF.

The CDR3 sequence is CASSFIGGGTQYF. CDR3 sequence (DNA): TGTGCCAGCAGCTTCATCGGCGGGGGGACCCAGTACTTC. The chain recombines TRBV7-2 with TRBJ2-5; TRBD2 matches at 7 bases. V shed 3 bases, J shed 7 bases, and the junction held 5 bases outside the gene matches. Germline V gene sequence: CDR1 SGHTA, CDR2 FQGNSA. CDR3 length equals 13 residues.

The chain combines TRBV7-9 with TRBJ2-3; D ambiguous. Germline CDR1 reads SEHNR; CDR2 reads FQNEAQ (reference sequence). The CDR3 is made up of 13 amino acids. Trimming left V 6 bases short and J 2 bases short, with 9 bases between. CDR3 residues: CASRKRVTDTQYF. The DNA for the CDR3 is TGTGCCAGCAGGAAGCGCGTCACAGATACGCAGTATTTT.

The chain has TRBV4-1 and TRBJ2-1; D gene uncertain. This CDR3 contains 14 residues. CDR1 is MGHRA, CDR2 YSYEKL, per germline. Between the trimmed V and J ends, which lost 8 bases and 0 bases, there was a span of 11 bases. The CDR3 loop reads CASRPRSSYNEQFF. In nucleotides, the CDR3 is TGCGCCAGCCGTCCACGTAGCTCCTACAATGAGCAGTTCTTC.

This clone was seen repeatedly, ten times or more. V is TRBV6-5 and J is TRBJ1-5; D not resolved. V shed 6 bases and J shed 7 bases, with 13 bases lying between them. The CDR3 runs 13 residues. Germline assignment: CDR1 MNHEY and CDR2 SVGAGI. The CDR3 spells CASSAQENQPQHF. For the CDR3, the DNA is TGTGCCAGCAGCGCACAAGAGAACCAGCCCCAGCATTTT.

The chain links TRBV15 to TRBJ1-1, with D uncertain. The V end lost 6 bases, the J end lost 7 bases, and 18 bases lay between the germline ends. Germline lookup yields CDR1 LNHNV and CDR2 YYDKDF (reference sequence). This CDR3 contains 14 residues. CDR3 coding DNA: TGTGCCACCAGAGCGATAAGGGAGGTTGGTGAAGCTTTCTTT. It specifies CATRAIREVGEAFF.

The chain couples TRBV7-5 to TRBJ1-2; the table's D call, TRBD1, was not checked against the DNA. TRBV7-5 is described as a pseudogene. The CDR3 runs 15 residues. CDR3 in DNA: TGTGTCAGAAGCTTCGAAGGGGCCAACGGCTATGGCTACACCTTC. Translated: CVRSFEGANGYGYTF.

The chain couples TRBV11-1 to TRBJ2-7; no definite D call. Germline V gene data show CDR1 as SGHAT and CDR2 as FQDESV (reference sequence). The CDR3 totals 13 residues. V lost 4 bases, J lost 4 bases, and 11 bases lay in between. The CDR3 loop reads CASSYKDVYEQYF. CDR3 coding DNA: TGTGCCAGCAGCTATAAGGATGTTTACGAGCAGTACTTC.